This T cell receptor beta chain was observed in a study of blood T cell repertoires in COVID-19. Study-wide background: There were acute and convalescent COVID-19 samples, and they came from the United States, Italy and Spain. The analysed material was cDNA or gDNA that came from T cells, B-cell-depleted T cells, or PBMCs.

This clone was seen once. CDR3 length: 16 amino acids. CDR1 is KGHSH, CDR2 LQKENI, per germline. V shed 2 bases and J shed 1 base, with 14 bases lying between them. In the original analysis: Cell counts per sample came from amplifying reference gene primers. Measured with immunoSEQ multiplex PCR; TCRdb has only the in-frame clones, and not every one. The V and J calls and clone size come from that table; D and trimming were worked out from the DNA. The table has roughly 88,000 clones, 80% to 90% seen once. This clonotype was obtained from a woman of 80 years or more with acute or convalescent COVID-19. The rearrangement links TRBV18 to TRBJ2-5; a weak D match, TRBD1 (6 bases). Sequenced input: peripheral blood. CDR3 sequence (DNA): TGTGCCAGCTCACCATTAGTACAGGGCCTCCAAGAGACCCAGTACTTC. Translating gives CASSPLVQGLQETQYF. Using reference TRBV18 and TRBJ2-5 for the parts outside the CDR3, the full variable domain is NAGVMQNPRHLVRRRGQEARLRCSPMKGHSHVYWYRQLPEEGLKFMVYLQKENIIDESGMPKERFSAEFPKEGPSILRIQQVVRGDSAAYFCASSPLVQGLQETQYFGPGTRLLVL.